Listed here are 19 T cell receptor beta chains from one sample, sequenced in a study of radiotherapy plus CTLA-4 blockade in lung cancer. Sequenced by immunoSEQ multiplex PCR; TCRdb stores in-frame clones only, minus some. This table has about 110,000 clones, roughly 77% appearing once. Sequencing used peripheral blood, obtained from a patient treated with radiotherapy plus ipilimumab. The source is a human donor with non-small cell lung cancer that progressed on radiotherapy plus ipilimumab. Some clones in this sample may be carry-over from other donors' samples.

V is TRBV10-3 and J is TRBJ2-7; 9 bases match TRBD1. The CDR3 spans 13 residues. Germline lookup yields CDR1 ENHRY and CDR2 SYGVKD. V gave up 5 bases and J gave up 4 bases; unmatched junction bases: 3. The CDR3 nucleotides are TGTGCCATCAGTCGGGACAGGGCGTACGAGCAGTACTTC. This translates into CAISRDRAYEQYF.

There are a few counts of this clone. The chain uses TRBV5-1 and TRBJ2-3; 15 positions match TRBD2. The CDR3 extends over 18 amino acids. The germline gives CDR1 SGHRS, CDR2 YFSETQ. J was trimmed by 1 base and V by 4 bases; bases with no gene match: 7. CDR3 sequence: CASSQTGLAGGRTDTQYF. DNA of the CDR3: TGCGCCAGCAGCCAAACGGGACTAGCGGGGGGCCGCACAGATACGCAGTATTTT.

This clone was seen a single time. V and J are TRBV7-3 and TRBJ2-3, with D possibly TRBD2 on 6 matching bases. The CDR3 runs 15 residues. CDR1 is SGHTA and CDR2 is FQGTGA in the germline V gene. Trimming took 1 base from V and 3 from J, leaving 11 bases between them. The CDR3 sequence is CASSLMGGGTDTQYF. As DNA, the CDR3 is TGTGCCAGCAGCTTAATGGGGGGTGGGACAGATACGCAGTATTTT.

This rearrangement joins TRBV7-2 to TRBJ2-3, with D maybe TRBD1 (6 bases). Germline V gene data show CDR1 as SGHTA and CDR2 as FQGNSA. The CDR3 extends over 13 amino acids. V gave up 1 base and J gave up 6 bases, with 8 bases separating them. DNA of the CDR3: TGTGCCAGCAGCTTAGAGGGGGTGGATACGCAGTATTTT. This encodes CASSLEGVDTQYF.

This clone was counted only a few times. This sample also contains other DNA sequences that code for the same CDR3. The J gene is TRBJ1-4, the V gene TRBV28; 10 bases map to TRBD1. The V gene end was trimmed by 5 bases and the J gene end by 7 bases; junction bases not matched to a gene: 4. There are 14 residues in the CDR3. Germline V CDR1 and CDR2: MDHEN, SYDVKM. The CDR3 here is CASSLDRGREKLFF. The CDR3 DNA follows: TGTGCCAGCAGTCTAGACAGGGGGCGTGAAAAACTGTTTTTT.

The chain's CDR3 is CASIGQGAYEQYF. CDR3 nucleotide sequence: TGTGCCAGCATAGGACAGGGCGCGTACGAGCAGTACTTC. The chain couples TRBV28 to TRBJ2-7; 8 bases match TRBD1. V lost 7 bases and J lost 4; bases outside the gene matches: 6. The CDR3 contains 13 residues. Germline V gives CDR1 MDHEN, CDR2 SYDVKM.

A single count supports this clone. J is TRBJ1-1 and V is TRBV7-9, with D perhaps TRBD1 (5 bases). Per the germline V gene, CDR1 is SEHNR and CDR2 is FQNEAQ (reference sequence). This CDR3 region has 12 residues. V was pared by 1 base and J by 8 bases, with 8 bases between. The CDR3 loop reads CASSLERGEAFF. The CDR3 region has the DNA TGTGCCAGCAGCTTAGAACGGGGCGAAGCTTTCTTT.

This clone was seen a handful of times. V is TRBV6-1 and J is TRBJ1-2; 11 nucleotides align to TRBD1. Germline V gives CDR1 MNHNS, CDR2 SASEGT. With V trimmed by 5 bases and J by 3 bases, 2 bases remained unmatched. This CDR3 is built from 14 residues. The CDR3 sequence: CASSKGQGDYGYTF. Written as DNA, the CDR3 is TGTGCCAGCAGTAAGGGACAGGGGGACTATGGCTACACCTTC.

The chain combines TRBV5-1 with TRBJ1-6, with 7 bases identical to TRBD1. The CDR3 has 14 amino acids. V was pared by 3 bases and J by 6 bases, with 3 bases of the junction left unmatched. Germline V lookup: CDR1 SGHRS, CDR2 YFSETQ. The CDR3 DNA sequence: TGCGCCAGCAGCTACGACAGGGTTAATTCACCCCTCCACTTT. It encodes CASSYDRVNSPLHF.

The chain employs TRBV5-6 and TRBJ1-2; D remains unclear. In germline, CDR1 is SGHDT, CDR2 YYEEEE. Trimming removed 2 bases at V and 7 bases at J, with 18 bases between. This CDR3 has 15 residues. For the CDR3, the DNA is TGTGCCAGCAGCTTATTGGCTGTCGGAGTATCTGGCTACACCTTC. It yields the protein CASSLLAVGVSGYTF.

The chain employs TRBV5-1 and TRBJ2-3, with D unresolved. Germline loops: CDR1 SGHRS, CDR2 YFSETQ. This CDR3 comprises 14 residues. V was cut by 2 bases and J by 6 bases, with 13 bases left in between. Written as DNA, the CDR3 is TGCGCCAGCAGCTTAGGTTCCTCCCACGATACGCAGTATTTT. As protein: CASSLGSSHDTQYF.

The chain links TRBV7-6 to TRBJ1-5; 10 bases agree with TRBD1. V lost 3 bases and J lost 3; bases outside the gene matches: 5. Germline V gives CDR1 SGHVS, CDR2 FNYEAQ. The length of the CDR3 is 16 residues. CDR3 in DNA: TGTGCCAGCAGCTTGGGGACAGGGGCCTACAATCAGCCCCAGCATTTT. Protein sequence: CASSLGTGAYNQPQHF. Combining the CDR3 with reference TRBV7-6 and TRBJ1-5 gives the whole variable domain GAGVSQSPRYKVTKRGQDVALRCDPISGHVSLYWYRQALGQGPEFLTYFNYEAQQDKSGLPNDRFSAERPEGSISTLTIQRTEQRDSAMYRCASSLGTGAYNQPQHFGDGTRLSIL.

J is TRBJ2-3 and V is TRBV25-1, with D perhaps matching TRBD1 or TRBD2 (5 bases each). The germline CDR1 and CDR2 sequences are MGHDK and SYGVNS. The CDR3 has 16 amino acids. V lost 6 bases and J 3 bases, leaving 19 bases between the germline ends. As DNA, the CDR3 is TGTGCCAGCAGACCCACGCGAGGGGTCGGAACAGATACGCAGTATTTT. It translates to CASRPTRGVGTDTQYF.

The chain uses TRBV11-2 and TRBJ2-1; 14 positions match TRBD2. V lost 5 bases and J lost 1; bases outside the gene matches: 7. Germline V gene sequence: CDR1 SGHAT, CDR2 FQNNGV. The CDR3 totals 18 residues. CDR3 bases: TGTGCCAGCAGCCCGAGACTAGCGGGGGGGGGATCCTACAATGAGCAGTTCTTC. Amino acids: CASSPRLAGGGSYNEQFF.

This chain links TRBV7-2 with TRBJ1-6; perhaps TRBD1 as D (6 bases). Germline CDR1 SGHTA, CDR2 FQGNSA. This CDR3 spans 15 amino acids. Trimming cost V 5 bases and J 1 base, with 9 bases left between them. The CDR3: CASSQQGSYNSPLHF. CDR3 sequence (DNA): TGTGCCAGCAGCCAACAGGGATCCTATAATTCACCCCTCCACTTT.

The rearrangement uses TRBV18 and TRBJ1-5; 10 bases line up with TRBD1. The CDR3 is 14 residues long. In germline, CDR1 is KGHSH, CDR2 LQKENI. V lost 4 bases to trimming and J lost 7 bases; unmatched junction nucleotides: 4. CDR3: CASSLGQGRQPQHF. Here the CDR3 DNA reads TGTGCCAGCTCACTGGGACAGGGGCGGCAGCCCCAGCATTTT.

The chain combines TRBV6-1 with TRBJ1-2, with no clear D. The CDR3 has 12 amino acids. Trimming left V 5 bases short and J 5 bases short, with 9 bases between. Germline-derived CDR1 and CDR2 are MNHNS and SASEGT. The CDR3 region is CASSLYDYGYTF. In DNA form, the CDR3 reads TGTGCCAGCAGTTTGTACGATTATGGCTACACCTTC.

The chain employs TRBV11-3 and TRBJ1-1; D remains ambiguous. The CDR3 has 15 amino acids. Trimming shortened V by 5 bases and J by 5 bases, and 18 bases separated the two germline ends. Germline-derived CDR1 and CDR2 are SGHNT and YENEEA. The CDR3, as DNA: TGTGCCAGCAGCCCAGGATCGGGATTAGGGACTGAAGCTTTCTTT. Its translation is CASSPGSGLGTEAFF.

The V gene is TRBV27, the J gene TRBJ2-7; 8 bases match TRBD1. V shed 3 bases, J shed 5 bases, and the junction held 3 bases outside the gene matches. In germline, CDR1 is MNHEY, CDR2 SMNVEV (reference sequence). This CDR3 has 13 amino acids. The DNA for the CDR3 is TGTGCCAGCAGTTTGGACAGGGCCCACGAGCAGTACTTC. Its protein is CASSLDRAHEQYF.